The 23 T cell receptor beta chains reported below all come from one sample, sequenced in a study of T cell responses to AZD1222 COVID-19 vaccine. The table came from immunoSEQ multiplex PCR; TCRdb's copy has only in-frame clones and leaves some out. The sample consists of 100,000 to 150,000 clones, roughly 93% of them appearing once. The sequencing here drew on peripheral blood, taken on day 0 of AZD1222 vaccination. Every receptor here comes from an adult in good health.

The rearrangement uses TRBV3-1 (or the pseudogene TRBV3-2) and TRBJ2-7; no clear D. V lost 1 base to trimming and J lost 3 bases, with 7 bases between them. Germline loops: CDR1 LGHDT, CDR2 YNNKEL (reference sequence). CDR3 length: 13 amino acids. Here the CDR3 reads CASSQANRYEQYF. CDR3 nucleotides: TGTGCCAGCAGCCAAGCCAATCGCTACGAGCAGTACTTC.

The chain carries TRBV7-2 and TRBJ2-2, with D uncertain. V shed 1 base and J shed 5 bases, with 14 bases lying between them. The CDR3 is 16 residues long. The V gene's germline CDR1 is SGHTA and CDR2 FQGNSA. CDR3 residues: CASSLDHAAVTGELFF. In DNA form, the CDR3 reads TGTGCCAGCAGCTTAGATCATGCGGCGGTTACCGGGGAGCTGTTTTTT.

The chain links TRBV5-1 to TRBJ2-7; TRBD1 might be the D (6 bases). The CDR3 runs 16 residues. Germline V gene sequence: CDR1 SGHRS, CDR2 YFSETQ. Trimming stripped 5 bases from V and 2 bases from J, with 20 bases between. The CDR3 loop reads CASRLGDGDTAYEQYF. The CDR3 nucleotides read TGCGCCAGCAGGCTGGGAGACGGGGACACAGCCTACGAGCAGTACTTC. Looking up the rest from reference TRBV5-1 and TRBJ2-7 gives the full variable domain: KAGVTQTPRYLIKTRGQQVTLSCSPISGHRSVSWYQQTPGQGLQFLFEYFSETQRNKGNFPGRFSGRQFSNSRSEMNVSTLELGDSALYLCASRLGDGDTAYEQYFGPGTRLTVT.

The J gene is TRBJ2-5, the V gene TRBV30; D gene unclear. The CDR3 loop spans 10 amino acids. Germline assignment: CDR1 GTSNPN and CDR2 SVGIG (reference sequence). V lost 8 bases to trimming and J lost 5 bases, with 9 bases between them. The CDR3 DNA reads as TGTGCCAAACGGTTGGAGACCCAGTACTTC. This codes for CAKRLETQYF.

The V call is TRBV5-1, the J call TRBJ2-3, with 13 bases lining up with TRBD2. This CDR3 contains 20 residues. CDR1 SGHRS and CDR2 YFSETQ come from the germline V gene. Unmatched junction bases numbered 17, after V lost 3 bases and J lost 4 bases. The CDR3 loop is CASSSHGPPGLAGSADTQYF. The DNA for the CDR3 is TGCGCCAGCAGCTCCCACGGACCACCGGGACTAGCGGGGAGCGCAGATACGCAGTATTTT.

This clone was counted a single time. The CDR3 reads CASSSAGTDYGYTF. The CDR3, as DNA: TGTGCCAGCAGCTCTGCCGGGACAGACTATGGCTACACCTTC. The rearrangement uses TRBV5-6 and TRBJ1-2; TRBD1 matches at 7 bases. Germline V gene sequence: CDR1 SGHDT, CDR2 YYEEEE. CDR3 size: 14 residues. V shed 3 bases, J shed 3 bases, and the junction held 5 bases outside the gene matches.

V is TRBV2 and J is TRBJ2-1, with TRBD2 matching 13 bases. From germline, CDR1 is SNHLY and CDR2 FYNNEI. With 5 bases clipped from V and 2 bases from J, the junction kept 3 bases outside the gene matches. CDR3 size: 16 residues. CDR3 loop: CASSLGLAGAYNEQFF. The CDR3 DNA reads as TGTGCCAGCAGTCTTGGACTAGCGGGGGCCTACAATGAGCAGTTCTTC.

The chain has TRBV5-8 and TRBJ1-2, with D tentatively TRBD1 (6 bases). V dropped 4 bases and J dropped 8 bases, with 12 bases sitting between them. The CDR3 loop spans 12 amino acids. Germline V lookup: CDR1 SGHTS, CDR2 YDEGEE. CDR3 nucleotide sequence: TGTGCCAGCAGCAACAGGGTCGGGGGCTACACCTTC. This codes for CASSNRVGGYTF.

This clone was recorded only once. The rearrangement joins TRBV24-1 to TRBJ1-3; D unresolved. This CDR3 region has 14 residues. Germline V gives CDR1 KGHDR, CDR2 SFDVKD. The V gene lost 4 bases and the J gene lost 0 bases, with 6 bases spanning the gap. DNA for the CDR3: TGTGCCACCAGTGACCCCAGCTCTGGAAACACCATATATTTT. Encoded protein: CATSDPSSGNTIYF.

The chain couples TRBV6-6 to TRBJ1-2, with 8 bases lining up with TRBD1. CDR3 length: 15 amino acids. Germline loops: CDR1 MNHNY, CDR2 SVGAGI (reference sequence). The ends lost 4 bases at V and 13 bases at J; junction bases unmatched: 17. CDR3 in DNA: TGTGCCAGCAGTTCCCCTCGACAGGGGCCGGGGAAGGCCACCTTC. Encoded protein: CASSSPRQGPGKATF.

V and J are TRBV30 and TRBJ1-2, with 12 positions matching TRBD1. V lost 5 bases to trimming and J lost 8 bases; unmatched junction nucleotides: 0. The CDR3 has 11 residues. CDR1 GTSNPN and CDR2 SVGIG come from the germline V gene (reference sequence). CDR3 sequence: CAWGTGGGYTF. The CDR3, as DNA: TGTGCCTGGGGGACAGGGGGCGGCTACACCTTC.

The chain links TRBV4-3 to TRBJ1-1; no reliable D call. The CDR3 totals 14 residues. Germline CDR1 LGHNA, CDR2 YSLEER. V was shortened by 0 bases and J by 6 bases, with 11 bases between the two germline ends. CDR3 residues: CASSQDGWVPEAFF. CDR3 coding DNA: TGCGCCAGCAGCCAAGATGGTTGGGTCCCTGAAGCTTTCTTT.

This chain links TRBV5-1 with TRBJ2-4; D may be TRBD1 or TRBD2 (6 bases each). Germline CDR1 and CDR2: SGHRS and YFSETQ. V lost 0 bases to trimming and J lost 8 bases, with 12 bases between them. The CDR3 is made up of 14 amino acids. The CDR3 sequence: CASSLDGGADIQYF. For the CDR3, the DNA is TGCGCCAGCAGCTTGGACGGGGGCGCGGACATTCAGTACTTC.

The J gene is TRBJ2-1, the V gene TRBV27; D possibly matches TRBD1 or TRBD2 (7 bases each). V gave up 7 bases and J gave up 4 bases, with 11 bases separating them. This CDR3 region has 13 residues. Germline V gene data show CDR1 as MNHEY and CDR2 as SMNVEV (reference sequence). Written as DNA, the CDR3 is TGTGCCAGCAAGCAGGGGGGGTACAATGAGCAGTTCTTC. Translating gives CASKQGGYNEQFF.

This chain links TRBV29-1 with TRBJ2-5; possibly TRBD1 or TRBD2 for D (5 bases each). V lost 8 bases and J lost 1, with 23 bases in between. In germline, CDR1 is SQVTM, CDR2 ANQGSEA. CDR3 length: 16 amino acids. The CDR3 sequence: CSTAAPGIRGQETQYF. The CDR3 nucleotides read TGCAGCACCGCCGCTCCGGGGATAAGGGGCCAAGAGACCCAGTACTTC.

The chain joins TRBV7-8 to TRBJ1-2; tentatively, D is TRBD1 (6 bases). CDR3 length: 14 amino acids. The germline V gene encodes CDR1 SGHVS and CDR2 FQNEAQ. Trimming cost V 6 bases and J 6 bases, with 17 bases left between them. CDR3 protein: CASRVRAGVNGYTF. DNA for the CDR3: TGTGCCAGCAGGGTACGCGCAGGGGTAAATGGCTACACCTTC.

In this sample, this clone turned up a few times. This chain links TRBV19 with TRBJ1-5, with 10 bases lining up with TRBD1. V lost 4 bases and J lost 2; bases outside the gene matches: 8. The germline V gene has CDR1 LNHDA and CDR2 SQIVND (reference sequence). The CDR3 has 17 amino acids. The CDR3 region is CASSNLQGTGGNQPQHF. CDR3 bases: TGTGCCAGTAGTAATTTACAAGGGACAGGGGGCAATCAGCCCCAGCATTTT.

The chain combines TRBV5-5 with TRBJ1-4, with D possibly being TRBD1 (6 bases). The CDR3 contains 16 residues. The ends were cut back, 1 base at V and 5 bases at J, with 15 bases in the middle. From germline, CDR1 is SGHKS and CDR2 YYEKEE (reference sequence). Written as DNA, the CDR3 is TGTGCCAGCAGCTTGACTTTTGGGCAGGGGAATGAAAAACTGTTTTTT. Protein sequence: CASSLTFGQGNEKLFF.

V and J are TRBV16 and TRBJ2-1; 10 nucleotides line up with TRBD2. V lost 4 bases to trimming and J lost 8 bases; unmatched junction nucleotides: 8. The germline gives CDR1 KGHSY, CDR2 FQNENV. CDR3 length equals 15 residues. The CDR3 loop reads CASSLFSGRLDEQFF. CDR3 bases: TGTGCCAGCAGCCTTTTTAGCGGGAGGTTGGATGAGCAGTTCTTC.

The rearrangement links TRBV6-6 to TRBJ1-5; 7 bases are a match to TRBD1. There are 15 residues in the CDR3. Germline trimming cut 4 bases from V and 2 bases from J; bases unmatched to any gene: 5. Germline assignment: CDR1 MNHNY and CDR2 SVGAGI (reference sequence). CDR3 sequence reads: CASSSHRGRNQPQHF. The CDR3 DNA reads as TGTGCCAGCAGTTCGCACAGGGGACGCAATCAGCCCCAGCATTTT.

The chain carries TRBV5-6 and TRBJ1-2; 9 nucleotides agree with TRBD1. V was clipped by 4 bases and J by 4 bases; unmatched bases: 5. Germline loops: CDR1 SGHDT, CDR2 YYEEEE. The CDR3 contains 14 residues. The CDR3 loop reads CASSLGDRAYGYTF. The CDR3 DNA follows: TGTGCCAGCAGCCTAGGGGACAGGGCCTATGGCTACACCTTC.

This rearrangement joins TRBV9 to TRBJ1-3; tentatively, D is TRBD1 (5 bases). CDR1 SGDLS and CDR2 YYNGEE come from the germline V gene. V lost 2 bases to trimming and J lost 4 bases, with 10 bases between them. The CDR3 is made up of 14 amino acids. The CDR3 DNA is TGTGCCAGCAGCGTGGGGGGGAGAGGAAACACCATATATTTT. Encoded protein: CASSVGGRGNTIYF. Combining the CDR3 with reference TRBV9 and TRBJ1-3 gives the whole variable domain DSGVTQTPKHLITATGQRVTLRCSPRSGDLSVYWYQQSLDQGLQFLIQYYNGEERAKGNILERFSAQQFPDLHSELNLSSLELGDSALYFCASSVGGRGNTIYFGEGSWLTVV.

A word on this clone: Different DNA sequences within this sample yield the same CDR3. The chain recombines TRBV27 with TRBJ2-2, with 8 bases that match TRBD2. The CDR3 has 14 amino acids. Germline CDR1 MNHEY, CDR2 SMNVEV (reference sequence). The trim removed 8 bases at V and 5 bases at J, leaving 7 bases unmatched. The CDR3 DNA sequence: TGTGCCAGCGGAAGGACGGGGGGGACCGGGGAGCTGTTTTTT. Its protein product is CASGRTGGTGELFF.